The present TCR beta chain was sequenced within a study of beta chain features in type 1 diabetes. Using CD45RO/CCR7/CD25/CD127/CD95/CD27, CD4+ naive, central memory, regulatory and stem cell-like memory cells were sorted. V dropped 5 bases and J dropped 4; count of bases not matched to a gene: 6. CDR1 ENHRY and CDR2 SYGVKD come from the germline V gene. The CDR3 sequence is 14 residues long. The whole isolated RNA underwent reverse transcription, so sequencing captured expressed TCRB transcripts. Produced via immunoSEQ multiplex PCR; TCRdb's table is partial and in-frame only. This table has about 350,000 clones, roughly a fifth appearing once. This clone was seen more than once but under ten times. Its matching antigen is unknown. Study-level points and caveats: It was among patients, rather than healthy donors, that naive, central memory and Treg TCRB repertoires appeared more similar. In these data, an HLA type influence on TCRB rearrangement remained unresolved.

The material sequenced was naive CD4+ T cells from blood. The receptor's source is a woman younger than 35 in good health. This rearrangement joins TRBV10-3 to TRBJ2-5; 8 bases match TRBD2. CDR3 nucleotides: TGTGCCATCAGTCTAGCGGGTGGTGGAGAGACCCAGTACTTC. This codes for CAISLAGGGETQYF.